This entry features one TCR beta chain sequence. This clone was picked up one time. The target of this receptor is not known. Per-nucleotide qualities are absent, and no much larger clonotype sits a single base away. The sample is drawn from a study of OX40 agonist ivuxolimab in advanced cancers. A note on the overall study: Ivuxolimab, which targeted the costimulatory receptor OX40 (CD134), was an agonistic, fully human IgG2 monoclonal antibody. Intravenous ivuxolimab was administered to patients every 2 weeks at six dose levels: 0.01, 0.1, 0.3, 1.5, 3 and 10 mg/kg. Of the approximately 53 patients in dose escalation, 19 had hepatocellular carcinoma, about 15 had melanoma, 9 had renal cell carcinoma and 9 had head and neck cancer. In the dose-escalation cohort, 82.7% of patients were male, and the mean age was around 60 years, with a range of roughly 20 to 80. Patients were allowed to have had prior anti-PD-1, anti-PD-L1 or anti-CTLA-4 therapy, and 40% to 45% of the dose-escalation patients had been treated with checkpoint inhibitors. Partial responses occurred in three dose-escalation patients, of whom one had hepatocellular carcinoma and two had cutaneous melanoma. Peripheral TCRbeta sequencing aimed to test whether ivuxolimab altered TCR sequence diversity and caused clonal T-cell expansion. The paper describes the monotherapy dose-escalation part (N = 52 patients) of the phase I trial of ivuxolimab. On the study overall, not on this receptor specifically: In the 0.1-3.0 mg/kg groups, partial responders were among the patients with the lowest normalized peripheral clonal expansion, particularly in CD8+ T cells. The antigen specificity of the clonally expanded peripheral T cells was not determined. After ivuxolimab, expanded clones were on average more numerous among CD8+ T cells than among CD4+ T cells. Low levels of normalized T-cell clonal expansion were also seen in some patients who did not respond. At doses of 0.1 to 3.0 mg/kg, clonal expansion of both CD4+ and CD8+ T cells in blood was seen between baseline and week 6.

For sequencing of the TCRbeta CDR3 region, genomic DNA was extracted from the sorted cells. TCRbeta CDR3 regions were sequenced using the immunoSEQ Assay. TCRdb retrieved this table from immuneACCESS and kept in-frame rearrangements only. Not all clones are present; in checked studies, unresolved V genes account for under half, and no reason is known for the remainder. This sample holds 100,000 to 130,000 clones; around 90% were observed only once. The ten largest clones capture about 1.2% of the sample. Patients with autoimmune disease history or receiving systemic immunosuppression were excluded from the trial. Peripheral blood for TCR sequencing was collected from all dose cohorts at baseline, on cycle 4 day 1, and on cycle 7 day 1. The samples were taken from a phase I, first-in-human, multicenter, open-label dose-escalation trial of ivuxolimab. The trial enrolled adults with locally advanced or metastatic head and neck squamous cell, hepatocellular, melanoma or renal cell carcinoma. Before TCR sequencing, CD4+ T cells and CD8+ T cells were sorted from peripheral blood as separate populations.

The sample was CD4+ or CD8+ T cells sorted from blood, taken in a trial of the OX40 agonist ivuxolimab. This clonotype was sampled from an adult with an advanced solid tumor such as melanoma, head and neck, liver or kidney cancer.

The CDR3 has the sequence CASSSPPGTTNEKLFF. The DNA sequence follows: TGTGCCAGCAGTTCTCCACCCGGGACAACTAATGAAAAACTGTTTTTT. The rearrangement combines TRBV28 with TRBJ1-4; there is no confident call for the D gene. V is reduced by 4 bases and J by 0 bases, leaving a spacing of 12 bases between them. The CDR3 covers 16 residues, taking in both the cysteine and the phenylalanine. Only CDR3 DNA remains: 48 bases, in frame from the first base. Based on the germline V gene, the CDR1 and CDR2 sequences are MDHEN and SYDVKM.